Listed here are 21 T cell receptor beta chains from one sample, sequenced in a study of blood T cell repertoires in COVID-19. Only in-frame clones appear in the TCRdb table, and some are missing; sequencing was by immunoSEQ multiplex PCR. Of 80,000 to 100,000 clones listed, about 80% were seen once; the top ten hold roughly a quarter. Sequenced sample: peripheral blood. The source is a man in his sixties or seventies with acute or convalescent COVID-19.

V is TRBV12-5 and J is TRBJ2-1; TRBD2 aligns across 7 bases. The V and J ends lost 9 bases and 4 bases, in that order; junction bases with no gene match: 12. The CDR3 is 15 residues long. The germline V gene has CDR1 LGHNT and CDR2 FRNRAP. The DNA for the CDR3 is TGTGCTAGCCTCCCGGGGAGGGGATCTTACAATGAGCAGTTCTTC. Its translation is CASLPGRGSYNEQFF.

In its sample, this clone was seen a few times. This chain joins TRBV5-1 and TRBJ1-6, with no clear D. V shed 1 base and J shed 7 bases, with 12 bases lying between them. The CDR3 is 15 residues long. Germline CDR1 reads SGHRS; CDR2 reads YFSETQ. CDR3 nucleotides: TGCGCCAGCAGCTTGAAGCCGGTTTCCAATTCACCCCTCCACTTT. Its translation is CASSLKPVSNSPLHF.

This chain connects TRBV6-4 to TRBJ2-1; possible D gene TRBD2, 5 bases. CDR1 is MRHNA and CDR2 is SNTAGT in the germline V gene. This CDR3 is 13 amino acids long. Trimming shortened V by 0 bases and J by 10 bases, and 10 bases separated the two germline ends. The CDR3 nucleotides are TGTGCCAGCAGTGACTCGCGGGCCGGGGAGCAGTTCTTC. Residues: CASSDSRAGEQFF.

The rearrangement links TRBV24-1 to TRBJ1-2; D ambiguous. This CDR3 spans 14 amino acids. CDR1 is KGHDR, CDR2 SFDVKD, per germline. The germline V and J ends were trimmed by 0 bases and 2 bases, with 6 bases remaining between them. The CDR3 DNA reads as TGTGCCACCAGTGATTTGTGGCAGAACTATGGCTACACCTTC. Protein sequence: CATSDLWQNYGYTF.

This clone was counted a few times. The V and J genes are TRBV30 and TRBJ2-5, with 7 bases that match TRBD2. Germline V lookup: CDR1 GTSNPN, CDR2 SVGIG (reference sequence). The CDR3 covers 15 residues. The V gene end was trimmed by 4 bases and the J gene end by 4 bases; junction bases not matched to a gene: 12. In DNA form, the CDR3 reads TGTGCCTGGAAAGTCGGCGGGAGCTATCGAGAGACCCAGTACTTC. This translates into CAWKVGGSYRETQYF. The complete variable domain, with remaining parts taken from reference TRBV30 and TRBJ2-5, reads SQTIHQWPATLVQPVGSPLSLECTVEGTSNPNLYWYRQAAGRGLQLLFYSVGIGQISSEVPQNLSASRPQDRQFILSSKKLLLSDSGFYLCAWKVGGSYRETQYFGPGTRLLVL.

The rearrangement joins TRBV6-6 to TRBJ2-1; 10 positions match TRBD2. The CDR3 contains 15 residues. V was clipped by 4 bases and J by 5 bases; unmatched bases: 5. Germline V gene data show CDR1 as MNHNY and CDR2 as SVGAGI (reference sequence). CDR3 DNA: TGTGCCAGCAGTTTCGGGACTAGCGCAAACAATGAGCAGTTCTTC. Translation gives CASSFGTSANNEQFF.

This clone was seen a handful of times. CDR3 DNA sequence: TGTGCCAGTCGAAAATCGGGACAGGCTTTGTCACCCCTCCACTTT. Residues: CASRKSGQALSPLHF. The V gene is TRBV19, the J gene TRBJ1-6; 8 bases map to TRBD1. CDR1 and CDR2 from the germline V gene are LNHDA and SQIVND (reference sequence). The CDR3 totals 15 residues. J gave up 10 bases and V 8 bases, and 13 bases lay outside the gene matches.

The CDR3: CASSWGQGAGNTIYF. CDR3 bases: TGTGCCAGCAGCTGGGGACAGGGGGCTGGAAACACCATATATTTT. This rearrangement joins TRBV5-4 to TRBJ1-3, with 11 bases matching TRBD1. The CDR3 runs 15 residues. Germline loops: CDR1 SGHNT, CDR2 YYREEE (reference sequence). V lost 3 bases to trimming and J lost 2 bases; unmatched junction nucleotides: 1.

The rearrangement links TRBV7-6 to TRBJ2-3, with 8 bases aligning to TRBD2. Trimming removed 3 bases from V and 1 base from J; junction bases left unmatched: 0. Per germline, CDR1 SGHVS and CDR2 FNYEAQ. This CDR3 spans 14 amino acids. The CDR3 DNA sequence: TGTGCCAGCAGCTTGACTAGCGGCACAGATACGCAGTATTTT. This sequence encodes CASSLTSGTDTQYF.

This clone appeared a single time. This CDR3 is CASSLLSPDIQYF. The CDR3 coding sequence is TGTGCCAGTAGTCTCCTGTCCCCTGACATTCAGTACTTC. This rearrangement joins TRBV19 to TRBJ2-4; D is unclear. Germline CDR1 and CDR2: LNHDA and SQIVND (reference sequence). V lost 5 bases and J 8 bases, leaving 13 bases between the germline ends. The CDR3 length is 13 residues.

The CDR3, as DNA: TGCGCCAGCAGCTTGTCGGACATCTCCTACGAGCAGTACTTC. Encoded protein: CASSLSDISYEQYF. The rearrangement uses TRBV5-1 and TRBJ2-7; TRBD1 is a possible D gene (5 bases). From germline, CDR1 is SGHRS and CDR2 YFSETQ. Between the trimmed V and J ends, which lost 1 base and 0 bases, there was a span of 8 bases. This CDR3 is 14 amino acids long.

V gene TRBV4-2 combines with J gene TRBJ2-7; TRBD1 agrees at 8 bases. The CDR3 contains 14 residues. Losses at the gene ends were 1 base for V and 5 bases for J; bases not matched to a gene: 4. CDR1 is LGHNA and CDR2 is YNFKEQ in the germline V gene. CDR3 DNA: TGTGCCAGCAGCCAAGGGCAGGGGGCCAACGAGCAGTACTTC. Its translation is CASSQGQGANEQYF.

The V gene is TRBV5-4, the J gene TRBJ1-1; unclear D gene. The V end was cut by 4 bases, the J end by 3 bases, with 19 bases between. Per germline, CDR1 SGHNT and CDR2 YYREEE (reference sequence). The CDR3 length is 16 residues. In DNA form, the CDR3 reads TGTGCCAGCAGCGAACCGGGAGAGAAGGCCTACACTGAAGCTTTCTTT. Amino acids: CASSEPGEKAYTEAFF.

The gene calls are TRBV7-2 and TRBJ2-1; D not certain. V lost 4 bases to trimming and J lost 10 bases, with 11 bases between them. The CDR3 is made up of 12 amino acids. In germline, CDR1 is SGHTA, CDR2 FQGNSA. CDR3 residues: CASSSYLLEQFF. For the CDR3, the DNA is TGTGCCAGCAGCTCCTACTTACTCGAGCAGTTCTTC.

The chain combines TRBV5-4 with TRBJ2-6; D may be TRBD1 (6 bases). From germline, CDR1 is SGHNT and CDR2 YYREEE (reference sequence). Trimming took off 0 bases at V and 0 bases at J, with 10 bases between the two ends. This CDR3 is 17 amino acids long. CDR3 region: CASSLGQAYSGANVLTF. The CDR3 DNA is TGTGCCAGCAGCTTGGGACAGGCCTACTCTGGGGCCAACGTCCTGACTTTC.

The chain employs TRBV7-9 and TRBJ2-1, with 13 positions matching TRBD2. Germline V gene data show CDR1 as SEHNR and CDR2 as FQNEAQ (reference sequence). The ends lost 2 bases at V and 4 bases at J; junction bases unmatched: 8. The CDR3 length is 18 residues. Here the CDR3 reads CASSLLRLAGGHYNEQFF. The CDR3 DNA reads as TGTGCCAGCAGCTTACTCCGACTAGCGGGAGGACATTACAATGAGCAGTTCTTC.

This chain connects TRBV27 to TRBJ1-5; D is perhaps TRBD1 (5 bases). This CDR3 has 17 amino acids. Germline lookup yields CDR1 MNHEY and CDR2 SMNVEV (reference sequence). V gave up 7 bases and J gave up 0 bases, with 19 bases separating them. The CDR3 DNA is TGTGCCAGCAAGGTGGACACCCAAAGGGCTAGCAATCAGCCCCAGCATTTT. It translates to CASKVDTQRASNQPQHF.

The chain uses TRBV4-2 and TRBJ1-3; 8 nucleotides line up with TRBD1. Germline lookup yields CDR1 LGHNA and CDR2 YNFKEQ. V was pared by 3 bases and J by 2 bases, with 6 bases of the junction left unmatched. This CDR3 comprises 16 residues. CDR3 coding DNA: TGTGCCAGCAGCCACCAACAGGGGGTGGCTGGAAACACCATATATTTT. Protein: CASSHQQGVAGNTIYF.

The rearrangement joins TRBV5-4 to TRBJ2-3; 12 bases are a match to TRBD2. V lost 9 bases, J lost 1 base, and 3 bases stayed unmatched. This CDR3 comprises 14 residues. Germline V lookup: CDR1 SGHNT, CDR2 YYREEE (reference sequence). The DNA of the CDR3 is TGTGCCACACGACTAGCGGGGGGCACAGATACGCAGTATTTT. It codes for CATRLAGGTDTQYF.

This clone occurred a few times. Here the CDR3 reads CASRSRGYSYNEQFF. For the CDR3, the DNA is TGTGCCAGTAGATCGCGGGGGTACTCCTACAATGAGCAGTTCTTC. The chain has TRBV19 and TRBJ2-1; 7 nucleotides line up with TRBD2. The ends lost 6 bases at V and 0 bases at J; junction bases unmatched: 5. CDR1 and CDR2 (germline): LNHDA, SQIVND (reference sequence). This CDR3 has 15 residues.

This clone was observed a few times. The CDR3: CSVEERQGVGNTIYF. CDR3 coding DNA: TGCAGCGTTGAAGAGCGACAGGGAGTTGGAAACACCATATATTTT. The rearrangement uses TRBV29-1 and TRBJ1-3, with 7 bases lining up with TRBD1. CDR1 is SQVTM, CDR2 ANQGSEA, per germline. V dropped 0 bases and J dropped 3; count of bases not matched to a gene: 5. This CDR3 comprises 15 residues.